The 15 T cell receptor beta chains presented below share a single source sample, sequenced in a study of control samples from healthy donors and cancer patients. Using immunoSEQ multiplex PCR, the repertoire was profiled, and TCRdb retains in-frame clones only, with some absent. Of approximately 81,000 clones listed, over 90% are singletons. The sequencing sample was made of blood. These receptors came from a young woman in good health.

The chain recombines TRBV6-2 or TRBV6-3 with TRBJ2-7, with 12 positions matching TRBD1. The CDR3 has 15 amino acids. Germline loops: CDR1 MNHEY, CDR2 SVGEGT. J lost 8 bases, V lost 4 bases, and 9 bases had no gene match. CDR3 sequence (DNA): TGTGCCAGCAGTTCGTCACGGGACAGGGGGCCCCAGCAGTACTTC. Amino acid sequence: CASSSSRDRGPQQYF.

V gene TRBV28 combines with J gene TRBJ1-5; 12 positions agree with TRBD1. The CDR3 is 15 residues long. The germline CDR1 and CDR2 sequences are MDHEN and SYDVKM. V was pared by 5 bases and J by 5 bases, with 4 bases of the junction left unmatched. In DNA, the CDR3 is TGTGCCAGCAGTCCGGGACAGGGGGCTTATCAGCCCCAGCATTTT. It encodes CASSPGQGAYQPQHF. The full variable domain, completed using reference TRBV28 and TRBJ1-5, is DVKVTQSSRYLVKRTGEKVFLECVQDMDHENMFWYRQDPGLGLRLIYFSYDVKMKEKGDIPEGYSVSREKKERFSLILESASTNQTSMYLCASSPGQGAYQPQHFGDGTRLSIL.

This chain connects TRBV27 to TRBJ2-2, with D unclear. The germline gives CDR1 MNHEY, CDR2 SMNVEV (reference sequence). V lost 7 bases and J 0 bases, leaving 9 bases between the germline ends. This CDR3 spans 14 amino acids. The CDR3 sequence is CASMRLANTGELFF. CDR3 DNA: TGTGCCAGCATGCGGCTAGCGAACACCGGGGAGCTGTTTTTT.

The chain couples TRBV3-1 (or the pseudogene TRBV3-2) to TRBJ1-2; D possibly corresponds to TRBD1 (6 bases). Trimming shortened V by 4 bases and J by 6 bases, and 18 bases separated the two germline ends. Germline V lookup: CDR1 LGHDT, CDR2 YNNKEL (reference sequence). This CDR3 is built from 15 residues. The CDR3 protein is CASSPRTAAFHGYTF. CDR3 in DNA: TGTGCCAGCAGCCCCCGGACAGCTGCTTTCCATGGCTACACCTTC.

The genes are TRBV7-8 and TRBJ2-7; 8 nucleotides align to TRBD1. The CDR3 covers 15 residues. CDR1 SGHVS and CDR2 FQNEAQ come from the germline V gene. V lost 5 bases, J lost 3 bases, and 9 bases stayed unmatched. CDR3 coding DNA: TGTGCCAGCAGCAGACCGGACAGGGCCATCTACGAGCAGTACTTC. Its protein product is CASSRPDRAIYEQYF.

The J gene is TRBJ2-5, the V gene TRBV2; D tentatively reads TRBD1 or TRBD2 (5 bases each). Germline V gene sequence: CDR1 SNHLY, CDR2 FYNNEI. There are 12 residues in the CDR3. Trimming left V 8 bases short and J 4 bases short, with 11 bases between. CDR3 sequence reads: CASGGTLETQYF. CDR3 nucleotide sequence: TGTGCCAGCGGGGGTACCCTAGAGACCCAGTACTTC.

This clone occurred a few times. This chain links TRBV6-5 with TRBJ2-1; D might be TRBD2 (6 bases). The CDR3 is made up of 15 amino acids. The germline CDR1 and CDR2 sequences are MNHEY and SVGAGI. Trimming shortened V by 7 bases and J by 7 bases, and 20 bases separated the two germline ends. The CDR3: CASTTSGGDSNEQFF. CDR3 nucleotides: TGTGCCAGCACCACGAGCGGAGGGGACTCTAATGAGCAGTTCTTC.

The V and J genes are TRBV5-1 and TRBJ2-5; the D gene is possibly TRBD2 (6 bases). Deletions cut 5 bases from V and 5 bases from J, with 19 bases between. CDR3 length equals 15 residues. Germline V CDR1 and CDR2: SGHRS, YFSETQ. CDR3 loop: CASREEGRPEETQYF. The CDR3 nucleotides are TGCGCCAGCAGGGAGGAGGGACGCCCAGAGGAGACCCAGTACTTC. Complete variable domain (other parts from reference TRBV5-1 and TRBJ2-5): KAGVTQTPRYLIKTRGQQVTLSCSPISGHRSVSWYQQTPGQGLQFLFEYFSETQRNKGNFPGRFSGRQFSNSRSEMNVSTLELGDSALYLCASREEGRPEETQYFGPGTRLLVL.

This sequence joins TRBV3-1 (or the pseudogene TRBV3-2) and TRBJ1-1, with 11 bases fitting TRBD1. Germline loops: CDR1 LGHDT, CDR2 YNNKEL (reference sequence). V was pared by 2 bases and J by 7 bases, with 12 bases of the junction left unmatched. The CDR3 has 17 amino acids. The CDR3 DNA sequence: TGTGCCAGCAGCCAAAGCCTCCGGGACAGGGGGAGGATTGAAGCTTTCTTT. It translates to CASSQSLRDRGRIEAFF.

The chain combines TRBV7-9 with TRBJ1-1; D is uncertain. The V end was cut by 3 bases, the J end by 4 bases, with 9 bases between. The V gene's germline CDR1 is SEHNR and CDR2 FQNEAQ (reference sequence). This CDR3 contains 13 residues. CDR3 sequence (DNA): TGTGCCAGCAGCTTCACTGGGGTCACTGAAGCTTTCTTT. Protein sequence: CASSFTGVTEAFF.

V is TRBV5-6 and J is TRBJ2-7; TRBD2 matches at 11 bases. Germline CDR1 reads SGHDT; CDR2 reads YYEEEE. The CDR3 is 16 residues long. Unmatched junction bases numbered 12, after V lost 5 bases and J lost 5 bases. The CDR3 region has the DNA TGTGCCAGCAGGCCTCTTACTAGCGGGAGAAGCCACGAGCAGTACTTC. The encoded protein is CASRPLTSGRSHEQYF. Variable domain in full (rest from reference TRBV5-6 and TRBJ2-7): DAGVTQSPTHLIKTRGQQVTLRCSPKSGHDTVSWYQQALGQGPQFIFQYYEEEERQRGNFPDRFSGHQFPNYSSELNVNALLLGDSALYLCASRPLTSGRSHEQYFGPGTRLTVT.

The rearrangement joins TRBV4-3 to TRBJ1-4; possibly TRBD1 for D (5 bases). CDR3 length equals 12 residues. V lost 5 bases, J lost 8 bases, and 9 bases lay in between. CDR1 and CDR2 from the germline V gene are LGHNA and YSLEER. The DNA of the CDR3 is TGCGCCAGCAGCTCGGCAGGGGAAAAACTGTTTTTT. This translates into CASSSAGEKLFF.

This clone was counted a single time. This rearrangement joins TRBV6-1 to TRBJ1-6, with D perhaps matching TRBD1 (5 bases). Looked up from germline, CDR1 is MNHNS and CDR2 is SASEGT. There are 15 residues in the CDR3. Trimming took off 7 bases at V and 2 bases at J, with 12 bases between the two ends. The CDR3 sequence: CASIGAGTYNSPLHF. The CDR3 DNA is TGTGCCAGCATTGGGGCAGGCACCTATAATTCACCCCTCCACTTT.

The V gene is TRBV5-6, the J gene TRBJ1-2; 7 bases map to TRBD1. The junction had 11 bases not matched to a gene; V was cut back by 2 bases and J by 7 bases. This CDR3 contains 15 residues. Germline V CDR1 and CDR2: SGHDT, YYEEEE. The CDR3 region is CASSFGGDRAFGYTF. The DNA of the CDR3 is TGTGCCAGCAGCTTTGGGGGAGACAGGGCATTTGGCTACACCTTC. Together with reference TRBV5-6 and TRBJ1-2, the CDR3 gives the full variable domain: DAGVTQSPTHLIKTRGQQVTLRCSPKSGHDTVSWYQQALGQGPQFIFQYYEEEERQRGNFPDRFSGHQFPNYSSELNVNALLLGDSALYLCASSFGGDRAFGYTFGSGTRLTVV.

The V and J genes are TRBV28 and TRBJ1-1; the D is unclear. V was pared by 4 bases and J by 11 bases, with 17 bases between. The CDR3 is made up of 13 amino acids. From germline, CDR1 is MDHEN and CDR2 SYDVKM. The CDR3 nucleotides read TGTGCCAGCAGTTCCCGCCCTGGTCGGTTGGCTTTCTTT. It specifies CASSSRPGRLAFF.